This is a list of T cell receptor beta chains from one sample in a study of T cell responses to AZD1222 COVID-19 vaccine. Produced via immunoSEQ multiplex PCR; TCRdb's table is partial and in-frame only. The data contain some 69,000 clones, 80% of them singletons. Sequenced here: peripheral blood, sampled 28 days after the second AZD1222 dose. The receptors originated from an adult who received the AZD1222 COVID-19 vaccine. Both conserved end residues are part of each CDR3. The order of the fields is CDR3 protein, CDR3 DNA, D gene, clone size, J gene, V gene. The D gene is left open where the match is weak. Clone size appears in some rows only: once, few, many, or a class for an expanded clone.

CDR3 protein: CASSQEQGADYGYTF; CDR3 DNA: TGCGCCAGCAGCCAAGAACAGGGGGCGGACTATGGCTACACCTTC; D gene: TRBD1; clone size: -; J gene: TRBJ1-2; V gene: TRBV4-3
CDR3 protein: CASSFVAGRTDTQYF; CDR3 DNA: TGTGCCAGCAGCTTTGTAGCGGGGCGCACAGATACGCAGTATTTT; D gene: TRBD2; clone size: -; J gene: TRBJ2-3; V gene: TRBV9
CDR3 protein: CATSRVRGAYNEQFF; CDR3 DNA: TGTGCCACCAGCAGAGTACGGGGGGCGTACAATGAGCAGTTCTTC; D gene: -; clone size: -; J gene: TRBJ2-1; V gene: TRBV15
CDR3 protein: CASSPGDIGGAFF; CDR3 DNA: TGTGCCAGCAGCCCCGGGGACATCGGAGGCGCTTTCTTT; D gene: -; clone size: -; J gene: TRBJ1-1; V gene: TRBV3-1/TRBV3-2
CDR3 protein: CASSPDSSRGYTF; CDR3 DNA: TGTGCCAGCAGTCCCGACAGTTCTCGCGGCTACACCTTC; D gene: -; clone size: -; J gene: TRBJ1-2; V gene: TRBV6-5
CDR3 protein: CAISESDRGYEQYF; CDR3 DNA: TGTGCCATCAGTGAGTCGGACAGGGGTTACGAGCAGTACTTC; D gene: TRBD1; clone size: -; J gene: TRBJ2-7; V gene: TRBV10-3
CDR3 protein: CASSLTGGQNQPQHF; CDR3 DNA: TGCGCCAGCAGCTTAACAGGAGGGCAGAATCAGCCCCAGCATTTT; D gene: -; clone size: -; J gene: TRBJ1-5; V gene: TRBV5-1
CDR3 protein: CASSQAVPVPQYF; CDR3 DNA: TGTGCCAGCAGCCAAGCGGTACCAGTTCCGCAGTATTTT; D gene: -; clone size: -; J gene: TRBJ2-3; V gene: TRBV14
CDR3 protein: CASSFGDEQYF; CDR3 DNA: TGTGCCAGCAGCTTTGGGGACGAGCAGTACTTC; D gene: -; clone size: -; J gene: TRBJ2-7; V gene: TRBV11-2
CDR3 protein: CASSVRTSGSETQYF; CDR3 DNA: TGTGCCAGCAGCGTTAGGACTAGCGGGAGTGAGACCCAGTACTTC; D gene: TRBD2; clone size: -; J gene: TRBJ2-5; V gene: TRBV7-9
CDR3 protein: CASSIDLWGLNTEAFF; CDR3 DNA: TGTGCCAGTAGTATAGATCTATGGGGTCTCAACACTGAAGCTTTCTTT; D gene: -; clone size: -; J gene: TRBJ1-1; V gene: TRBV19
CDR3 protein: CASRQDGNEKLFF; CDR3 DNA: TGTGCCAGCAGGCAGGACGGTAATGAAAAACTGTTTTTT; D gene: -; clone size: -; J gene: TRBJ1-4; V gene: TRBV2
CDR3 protein: CASSPQTTGTNYGYTF; CDR3 DNA: TGTGCCAGCAGCCCACAAACGACAGGTACTAACTATGGCTACACCTTC; D gene: -; clone size: few; J gene: TRBJ1-2; V gene: TRBV4-2
CDR3 protein: CASSGARGNNYGYTF; CDR3 DNA: TGTGCCAGTAGTGGTGCAAGGGGGAATAACTATGGCTACACCTTC; D gene: -; clone size: -; J gene: TRBJ1-2; V gene: TRBV19
CDR3 protein: CASSEALEAGHPYNEQFF; CDR3 DNA: TGTGCCAGCAGTGAAGCGCTGGAAGCGGGACATCCCTACAATGAGCAGTTCTTC; D gene: -; clone size: -; J gene: TRBJ2-1; V gene: TRBV6-1
CDR3 protein: CASSFDRGNSPLHF; CDR3 DNA: TGTGCCAGCAGCTTTGACAGGGGGAATTCACCCCTCCACTTT; D gene: TRBD1; clone size: -; J gene: TRBJ1-6; V gene: TRBV5-6
CDR3 protein: CASSYQGHGNQPQHF; CDR3 DNA: TGTGCCAGCAGCTACCAAGGACACGGGAATCAGCCCCAGCATTTT; D gene: -; clone size: -; J gene: TRBJ1-5; V gene: TRBV5-5
CDR3 protein: CASSPQGIETQYF; CDR3 DNA: TGTGCCAGCTCACCTCAGGGGATAGAGACCCAGTACTTC; D gene: -; clone size: -; J gene: TRBJ2-5; V gene: TRBV18
CDR3 protein: CASAKLQGVGSPLHF; CDR3 DNA: TGTGCCAGCGCCAAACTACAGGGGGTTGGTTCACCCCTCCACTTT; D gene: TRBD1; clone size: -; J gene: TRBJ1-6; V gene: TRBV18
CDR3 protein: CASSLTQGRGGANYGYTF; CDR3 DNA: TGTGCCAGCAGTTTAACCCAAGGCAGGGGGGGAGCTAACTATGGCTACACCTTC; D gene: TRBD1; clone size: -; J gene: TRBJ1-2; V gene: TRBV28
CDR3 protein: CASSAGLAAYNEQFF; CDR3 DNA: TGTGCCAGCAGTGCGGGACTAGCGGCCTACAATGAGCAGTTCTTC; D gene: TRBD2; clone size: many; J gene: TRBJ2-1; V gene: TRBV2
CDR3 protein: CASSQAEGTGSYEQYF; CDR3 DNA: TGCGCCAGCAGCCAAGCGGAGGGGACGGGCTCCTACGAGCAGTACTTC; D gene: -; clone size: -; J gene: TRBJ2-7; V gene: TRBV4-1
CDR3 protein: CSVDRGGTSGGNEQFF; CDR3 DNA: TGCAGCGTCGATAGAGGTGGGACTAGCGGAGGCAATGAGCAGTTCTTC; D gene: TRBD2; clone size: -; J gene: TRBJ2-1; V gene: TRBV29-1
CDR3 protein: CASSFVRGQLSYNSPLHF; CDR3 DNA: TGTGCCAGCAGTTTTGTTAGGGGGCAATTGTCCTATAATTCACCCCTCCACTTT; D gene: TRBD1; clone size: few; J gene: TRBJ1-6; V gene: TRBV27
CDR3 protein: CASSLAGMGNSPLHF; CDR3 DNA: TGTGCCAGCAGCTTAGCAGGGATGGGTAATTCACCCCTCCACTTT; D gene: -; clone size: -; J gene: TRBJ1-6; V gene: TRBV7-2
CDR3 protein: CASSLGWDSGNTIYF; CDR3 DNA: TGCGCCAGCAGCTTGGGCTGGGACTCTGGAAACACCATATATTTT; D gene: -; clone size: -; J gene: TRBJ1-3; V gene: TRBV5-1
CDR3 protein: CASSRFRGEGNTIYF; CDR3 DNA: TGTGCCAGCAGTCGTTTCAGAGGTGAAGGAAACACCATATATTTT; D gene: -; clone size: few; J gene: TRBJ1-3; V gene: TRBV6-5
CDR3 protein: CASSAQILANEKLFF; CDR3 DNA: TGTGCCAGCAGTGCTCAAATATTGGCTAATGAAAAACTGTTTTTT; D gene: -; clone size: -; J gene: TRBJ1-4; V gene: TRBV2
CDR3 protein: CASRRLRDSYEQYF; CDR3 DNA: TGTGCCAGCAGGCGACTCCGGGACAGTTACGAGCAGTACTTC; D gene: TRBD1; clone size: -; J gene: TRBJ2-7; V gene: TRBV6-5
CDR3 protein: CASSEAGDFYEQYF; CDR3 DNA: TGTGCCAGCAGTGAAGCAGGAGATTTCTACGAGCAGTACTTC; D gene: -; clone size: -; J gene: TRBJ2-7; V gene: TRBV6-1
CDR3 protein: CASSFRLAKNNEQFF; CDR3 DNA: TGTGCCAGCAGCTTTAGGCTAGCGAAAAACAATGAGCAGTTCTTC; D gene: -; clone size: -; J gene: TRBJ2-1; V gene: TRBV5-6
CDR3 protein: CASSTTITTDTQYF; CDR3 DNA: TGCGCCAGCAGCACCACAATTACCACAGATACGCAGTATTTT; D gene: -; clone size: once; J gene: TRBJ2-3; V gene: TRBV5-1
CDR3 protein: CASSFWGKGAWNTEAFF; CDR3 DNA: TGTGCCAGCAGTTTCTGGGGCAAGGGGGCCTGGAACACTGAAGCTTTCTTT; D gene: TRBD1; clone size: -; J gene: TRBJ1-1; V gene: TRBV27
CDR3 protein: CASSLDSNQPQHF; CDR3 DNA: TGTGCCAGCAGCTTGGACAGCAATCAGCCCCAGCATTTT; D gene: -; clone size: once; J gene: TRBJ1-5; V gene: TRBV5-4
CDR3 protein: CASSASGTGSYGYTF; CDR3 DNA: TGTGCCAGCAGCGCCTCCGGGACAGGGAGCTATGGCTACACCTTC; D gene: TRBD1; clone size: -; J gene: TRBJ1-2; V gene: TRBV7-2
CDR3 protein: CASSESSTDTQYF; CDR3 DNA: TGCGCCAGCAGTGAGTCTAGCACAGATACGCAGTATTTT; D gene: -; clone size: -; J gene: TRBJ2-3; V gene: TRBV10-1
CDR3 protein: CASSGQTRALDVYEQYF; CDR3 DNA: TGTGCCAGCAGCGGCCAAACCCGGGCCTTGGACGTCTACGAGCAGTACTTC; D gene: -; clone size: once; J gene: TRBJ2-7; V gene: TRBV7-8
CDR3 protein: CAISDHDTASPSYSEQFF; CDR3 DNA: TGTGCCATCAGTGACCATGATACAGCCTCCCCCTCCTACAGTGAGCAGTTCTTC; D gene: -; clone size: once; J gene: TRBJ2-1; V gene: TRBV10-3
CDR3 protein: CASSLGAAGGLAGELFF; CDR3 DNA: TGCGCCAGCAGCTTGGGGGCGGCGGGGGGGCTCGCCGGGGAGCTGTTTTTT; D gene: TRBD2; clone size: -; J gene: TRBJ2-2; V gene: TRBV5-1
CDR3 protein: CASSLGDRNYGYTF; CDR3 DNA: TGCGCCAGCAGCTTGGGGGACAGAAATTATGGCTACACCTTC; D gene: TRBD1; clone size: -; J gene: TRBJ1-2; V gene: TRBV5-1
CDR3 protein: CASSLGQRGTGELFF; CDR3 DNA: TGTGCCAGCAGCTTGGGTCAGAGAGGCACCGGGGAGCTGTTTTTT; D gene: -; clone size: -; J gene: TRBJ2-2; V gene: TRBV5-5
CDR3 protein: CASRGLGGVQPQHF; CDR3 DNA: TGTGCCAGTAGGGGGTTAGGAGGGGTGCAGCCCCAGCATTTT; D gene: -; clone size: -; J gene: TRBJ1-5; V gene: TRBV19
CDR3 protein: CASSGQRTVAFF; CDR3 DNA: TGCGCCAGCAGTGGTCAAAGAACTGTAGCTTTCTTT; D gene: -; clone size: -; J gene: TRBJ1-1; V gene: TRBV10-2
CDR3 protein: CASSLEGSPQMFF; CDR3 DNA: TGCGCCAGCAGCTTGGAGGGGAGTCCCCAGATGTTTTTT; D gene: -; clone size: -; J gene: TRBJ2-2; V gene: TRBV5-1
CDR3 protein: CASSLRWQPNYGYTF; CDR3 DNA: TGTGCCAGCAGCTTGAGGTGGCAGCCTAACTATGGCTACACCTTC; D gene: -; clone size: -; J gene: TRBJ1-2; V gene: TRBV5-4
CDR3 protein: CASTGSLDQPQHF; CDR3 DNA: TGCGCCAGTACAGGGAGCCTTGATCAGCCCCAGCATTTT; D gene: -; clone size: -; J gene: TRBJ1-5; V gene: TRBV10-1
CDR3 protein: CASSRGAGEETQYF; CDR3 DNA: TGTGCTAGCAGCCGCGGGGCAGGGGAAGAGACCCAGTACTTC; D gene: -; clone size: -; J gene: TRBJ2-5; V gene: TRBV7-7
CDR3 protein: CASSPGNEQFF; CDR3 DNA: TGTGCCAGCAGTCCCGGTAATGAGCAGTTCTTC; D gene: -; clone size: -; J gene: TRBJ2-1; V gene: TRBV27
CDR3 protein: CASSGQGAFDAAYEQYF; CDR3 DNA: TGTGCCAGCTCGGGACAGGGGGCGTTTGATGCGGCCTACGAGCAGTACTTC; D gene: TRBD1; clone size: -; J gene: TRBJ2-7; V gene: TRBV18
CDR3 protein: CASSQVRRETNYNEQFF; CDR3 DNA: TGCGCCAGCAGCCAGGTTCGGAGGGAGACGAACTACAATGAGCAGTTCTTC; D gene: -; clone size: -; J gene: TRBJ2-1; V gene: TRBV4-1
CDR3 protein: CASSLPTSGGSNAYEQYF; CDR3 DNA: TGTGCCAGCAGCTTACCGACTAGCGGGGGGTCGAACGCCTACGAGCAGTACTTC; D gene: TRBD2; clone size: -; J gene: TRBJ2-7; V gene: TRBV7-9
CDR3 protein: CASSLGPNSPLHF; CDR3 DNA: TGTGCCAGCAGCTTAGGGCCAAATTCACCCCTCCACTTT; D gene: -; clone size: -; J gene: TRBJ1-6; V gene: TRBV5-4
CDR3 protein: CAWEAQTNTEAFF; CDR3 DNA: TGTGCCTGGGAGGCGCAGACGAACACTGAAGCTTTCTTT; D gene: -; clone size: -; J gene: TRBJ1-1; V gene: TRBV30
CDR3 protein: CASGGDSGANVLTF; CDR3 DNA: TGTGCCAGCGGGGGAGACTCTGGGGCCAACGTCCTGACTTTC; D gene: -; clone size: -; J gene: TRBJ2-6; V gene: TRBV6-5
CDR3 protein: CASSLTRGRVNQPQHF; CDR3 DNA: TGTGCCAGCAGTCTTACAAGGGGGCGGGTCAATCAGCCCCAGCATTTT; D gene: TRBD1; clone size: -; J gene: TRBJ1-5; V gene: TRBV28
CDR3 protein: CASSRTSGAIYEQYF; CDR3 DNA: TGCGCCAGCAGCAGGACTAGCGGGGCCATATACGAGCAGTACTTC; D gene: TRBD2; clone size: -; J gene: TRBJ2-7; V gene: TRBV5-1
CDR3 protein: CAWTPRGRAFATNEKLFF; CDR3 DNA: TGTGCCTGGACGCCACGGGGTCGGGCGTTTGCAACTAATGAAAAACTGTTTTTT; D gene: -; clone size: -; J gene: TRBJ1-4; V gene: TRBV30
CDR3 protein: CASSPGTGHRPQHF; CDR3 DNA: TGCGCCAGCAGCCCCGGGACAGGTCACAGGCCCCAGCATTTT; D gene: TRBD1; clone size: -; J gene: TRBJ1-5; V gene: TRBV4-1